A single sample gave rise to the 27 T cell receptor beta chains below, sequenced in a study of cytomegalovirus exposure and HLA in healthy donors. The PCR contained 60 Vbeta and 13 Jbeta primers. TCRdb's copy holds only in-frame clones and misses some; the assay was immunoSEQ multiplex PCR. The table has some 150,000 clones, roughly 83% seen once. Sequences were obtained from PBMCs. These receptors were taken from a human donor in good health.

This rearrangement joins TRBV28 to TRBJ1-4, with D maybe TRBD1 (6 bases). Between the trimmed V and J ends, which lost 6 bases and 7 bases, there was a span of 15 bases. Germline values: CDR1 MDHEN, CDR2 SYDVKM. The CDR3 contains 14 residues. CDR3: CASRSGQLGEKLFF. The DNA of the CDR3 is TGTGCCAGCAGATCAGGACAGTTAGGTGAAAAACTGTTTTTT. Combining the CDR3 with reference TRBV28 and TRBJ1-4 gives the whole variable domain DVKVTQSSRYLVKRTGEKVFLECVQDMDHENMFWYRQDPGLGLRLIYFSYDVKMKEKGDIPEGYSVSREKKERFSLILESASTNQTSMYLCASRSGQLGEKLFFGSGTQLSVL.

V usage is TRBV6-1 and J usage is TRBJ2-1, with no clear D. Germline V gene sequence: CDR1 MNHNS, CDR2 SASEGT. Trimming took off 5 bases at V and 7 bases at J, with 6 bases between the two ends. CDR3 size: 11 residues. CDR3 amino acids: CASSMTNEQFF. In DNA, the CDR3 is TGTGCCAGCAGTATGACAAATGAGCAGTTCTTC.

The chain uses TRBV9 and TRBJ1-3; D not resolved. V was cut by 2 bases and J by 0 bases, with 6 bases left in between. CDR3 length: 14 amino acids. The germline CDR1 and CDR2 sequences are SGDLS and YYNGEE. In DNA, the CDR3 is TGTGCCAGCAGCGTTACAGACTCTGGAAACACCATATATTTT. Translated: CASSVTDSGNTIYF. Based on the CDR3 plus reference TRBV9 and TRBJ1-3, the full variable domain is DSGVTQTPKHLITATGQRVTLRCSPRSGDLSVYWYQQSLDQGLQFLIQYYNGEERAKGNILERFSAQQFPDLHSELNLSSLELGDSALYFCASSVTDSGNTIYFGEGSWLTVV.

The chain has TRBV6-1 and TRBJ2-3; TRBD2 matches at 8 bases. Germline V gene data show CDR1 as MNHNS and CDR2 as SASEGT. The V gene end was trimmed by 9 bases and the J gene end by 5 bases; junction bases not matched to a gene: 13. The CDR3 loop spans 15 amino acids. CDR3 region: CASGIPGLELDTQYF. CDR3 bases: TGTGCCAGTGGAATCCCGGGACTAGAACTAGATACGCAGTATTTT.

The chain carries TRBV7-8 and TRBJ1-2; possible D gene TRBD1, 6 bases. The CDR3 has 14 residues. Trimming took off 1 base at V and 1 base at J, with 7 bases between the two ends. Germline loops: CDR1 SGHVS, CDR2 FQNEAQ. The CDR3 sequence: CASSLEGVNYGYTF. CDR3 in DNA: TGTGCCAGCAGCTTAGAGGGGGTTAACTATGGCTACACCTTC.

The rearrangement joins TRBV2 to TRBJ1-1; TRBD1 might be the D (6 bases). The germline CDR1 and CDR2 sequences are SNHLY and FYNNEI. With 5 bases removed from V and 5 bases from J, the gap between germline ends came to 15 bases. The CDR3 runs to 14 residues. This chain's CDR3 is CASSQRGGRTEAFF. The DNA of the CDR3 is TGTGCCAGCAGTCAGAGGGGGGGAAGGACTGAAGCTTTCTTT.

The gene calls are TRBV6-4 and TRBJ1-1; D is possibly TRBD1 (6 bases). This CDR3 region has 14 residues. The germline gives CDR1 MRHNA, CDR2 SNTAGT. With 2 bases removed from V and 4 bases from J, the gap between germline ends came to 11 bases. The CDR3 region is CASSDGGAGTEAFF. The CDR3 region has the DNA TGTGCCAGCAGTGACGGGGGCGCAGGCACTGAAGCTTTCTTT.

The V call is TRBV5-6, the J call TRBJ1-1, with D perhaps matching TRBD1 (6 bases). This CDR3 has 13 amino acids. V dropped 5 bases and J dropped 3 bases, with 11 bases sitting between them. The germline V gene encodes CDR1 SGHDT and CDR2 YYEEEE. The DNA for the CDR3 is TGTGCCAGCAGTTACAGGGCTCACACTGAAGCTTTCTTT. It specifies CASSYRAHTEAFF.

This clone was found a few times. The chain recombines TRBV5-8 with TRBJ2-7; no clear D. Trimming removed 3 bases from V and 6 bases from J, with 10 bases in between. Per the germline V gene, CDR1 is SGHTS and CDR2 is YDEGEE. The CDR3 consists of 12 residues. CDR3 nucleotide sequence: TGTGCCAGCAGCTCCCTAGATCGCGAGCAGTACTTC. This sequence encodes CASSSLDREQYF.

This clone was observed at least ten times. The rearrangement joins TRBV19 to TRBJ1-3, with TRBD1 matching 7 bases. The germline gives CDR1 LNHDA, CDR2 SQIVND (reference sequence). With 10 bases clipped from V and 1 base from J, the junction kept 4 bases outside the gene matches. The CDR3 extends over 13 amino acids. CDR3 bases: TGTGCCACCCGGGACAGTTCTGGAAACACCATATATTTT. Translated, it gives CATRDSSGNTIYF.

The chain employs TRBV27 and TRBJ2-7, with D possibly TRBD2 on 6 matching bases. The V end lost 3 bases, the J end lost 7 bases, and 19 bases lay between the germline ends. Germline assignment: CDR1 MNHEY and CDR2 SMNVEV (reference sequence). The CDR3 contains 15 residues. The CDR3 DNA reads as TGTGCCAGCAGTTTTAGGGAGGACTACTCCCAAGAGCAGTACTTC. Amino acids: CASSFREDYSQEQYF.

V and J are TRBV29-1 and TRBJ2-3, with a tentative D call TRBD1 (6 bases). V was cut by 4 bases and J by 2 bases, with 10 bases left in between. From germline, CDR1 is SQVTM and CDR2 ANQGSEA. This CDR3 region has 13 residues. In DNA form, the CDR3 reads TGCAGCGTTGCAACAGGGCCCACAGATACGCAGTATTTT. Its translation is CSVATGPTDTQYF.

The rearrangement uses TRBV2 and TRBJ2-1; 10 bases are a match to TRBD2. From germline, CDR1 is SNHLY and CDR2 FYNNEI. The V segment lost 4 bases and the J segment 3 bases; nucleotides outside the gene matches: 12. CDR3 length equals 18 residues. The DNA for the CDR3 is TGTGCCAGCAGTGGTGGCCTAGCGGGAGTAGGTGACTACAATGAGCAGTTCTTC. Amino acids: CASSGGLAGVGDYNEQFF.

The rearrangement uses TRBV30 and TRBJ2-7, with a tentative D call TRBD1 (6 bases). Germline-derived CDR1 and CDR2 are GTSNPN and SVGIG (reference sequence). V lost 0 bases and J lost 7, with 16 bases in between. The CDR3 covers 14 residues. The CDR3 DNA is TGTGCCTGGAGTGTAGTCAGGGGCCGTTTTGAGCAGTACTTC. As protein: CAWSVVRGRFEQYF.

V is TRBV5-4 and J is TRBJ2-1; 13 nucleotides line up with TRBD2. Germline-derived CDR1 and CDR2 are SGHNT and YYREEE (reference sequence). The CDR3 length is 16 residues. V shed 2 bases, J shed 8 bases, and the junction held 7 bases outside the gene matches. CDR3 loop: CASSLRTSGSSYEQFF. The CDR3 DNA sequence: TGTGCCAGCAGCTTACGGACTAGCGGGAGTTCGTATGAGCAGTTCTTC.

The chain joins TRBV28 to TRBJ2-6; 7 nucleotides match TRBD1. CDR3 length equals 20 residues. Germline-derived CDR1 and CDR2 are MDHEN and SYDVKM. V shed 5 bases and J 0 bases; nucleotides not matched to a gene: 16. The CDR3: CASSPHMGTARSSGANVLTF. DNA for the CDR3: TGTGCCAGCAGTCCTCATATGGGGACAGCTAGAAGCTCTGGGGCCAACGTCCTGACTTTC.

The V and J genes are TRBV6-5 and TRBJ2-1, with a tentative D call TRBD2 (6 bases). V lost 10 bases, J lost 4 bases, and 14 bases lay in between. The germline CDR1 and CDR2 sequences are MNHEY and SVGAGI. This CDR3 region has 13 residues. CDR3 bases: TGTGCCACTCGGGGGTCCCATTACAATGAGCAGTTCTTC. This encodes CATRGSHYNEQFF.

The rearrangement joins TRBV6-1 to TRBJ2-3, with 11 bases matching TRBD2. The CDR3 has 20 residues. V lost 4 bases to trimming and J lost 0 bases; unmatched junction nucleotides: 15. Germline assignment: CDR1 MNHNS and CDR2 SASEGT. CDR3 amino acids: CASSAHALAGGAISTDTQYF. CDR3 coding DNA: TGTGCCAGCAGTGCCCACGCTCTAGCGGGAGGCGCCATTAGCACAGATACGCAGTATTTT.

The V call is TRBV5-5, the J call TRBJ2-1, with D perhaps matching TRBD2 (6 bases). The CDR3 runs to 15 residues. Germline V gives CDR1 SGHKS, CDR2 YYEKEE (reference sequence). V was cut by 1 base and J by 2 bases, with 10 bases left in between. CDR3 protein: CASSLNPGAYNEQFF. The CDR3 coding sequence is TGTGCCAGCAGCTTGAACCCGGGGGCCTACAATGAGCAGTTCTTC.

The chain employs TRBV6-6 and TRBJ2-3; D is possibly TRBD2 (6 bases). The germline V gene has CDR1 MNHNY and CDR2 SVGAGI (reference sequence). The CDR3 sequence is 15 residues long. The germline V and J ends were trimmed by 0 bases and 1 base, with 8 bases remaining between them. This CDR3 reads CASSYSGGGTDTQYF. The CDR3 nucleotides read TGTGCCAGCAGTTACTCTGGCGGGGGCACAGATACGCAGTATTTT.

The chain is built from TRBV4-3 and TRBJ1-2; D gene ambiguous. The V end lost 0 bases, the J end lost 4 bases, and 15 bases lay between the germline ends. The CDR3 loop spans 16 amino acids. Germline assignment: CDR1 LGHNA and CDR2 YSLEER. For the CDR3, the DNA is TGCGCCAGCAGCCAAGATCATATTCGACAATTCTATGGCTACACCTTC. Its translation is CASSQDHIRQFYGYTF.

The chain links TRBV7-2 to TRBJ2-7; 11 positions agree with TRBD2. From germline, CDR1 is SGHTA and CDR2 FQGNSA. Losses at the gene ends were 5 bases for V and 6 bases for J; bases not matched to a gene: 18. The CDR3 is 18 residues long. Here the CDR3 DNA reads TGTGCCAGCAGCCTCGACAGGGGGATAGCGGGAGGGCCTAGCGAGCAGTACTTC. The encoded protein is CASSLDRGIAGGPSEQYF.

In nucleotides, the CDR3 is TGTGCCAGCAGTCGTCTTGGCGGGGGGCCCAGGGCCCAGTACTTC. This translates into CASSRLGGGPRAQYF. The V gene is TRBV6-5, the J gene TRBJ2-5; 8 positions agree with TRBD2. The CDR3 runs 15 residues. Germline CDR1 and CDR2: MNHEY and SVGAGI. The J segment lost 9 bases and the V segment lost 5 bases, leaving 14 bases of the junction unmatched.

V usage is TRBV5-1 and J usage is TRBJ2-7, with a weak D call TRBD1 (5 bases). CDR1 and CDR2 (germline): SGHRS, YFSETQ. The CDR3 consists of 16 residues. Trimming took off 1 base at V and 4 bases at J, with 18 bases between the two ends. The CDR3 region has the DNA TGCGCCAGCAGCTTGTCTAAATTGACAGAAGGTTACGAGCAGTACTTC. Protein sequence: CASSLSKLTEGYEQYF.

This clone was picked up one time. CDR3: CASSHLGTPGELFF. CDR3 coding DNA: TGCGCCAGCAGTCATCTCGGGACTCCCGGGGAGCTGTTTTTT. The chain has TRBV23-1 and TRBJ2-2; D might be TRBD2 (6 bases). TRBV23-1 is an ORF; its function is uncertain. This CDR3 has 14 amino acids. The germline V and J ends were trimmed by 3 bases and 6 bases, with 11 bases remaining between them.

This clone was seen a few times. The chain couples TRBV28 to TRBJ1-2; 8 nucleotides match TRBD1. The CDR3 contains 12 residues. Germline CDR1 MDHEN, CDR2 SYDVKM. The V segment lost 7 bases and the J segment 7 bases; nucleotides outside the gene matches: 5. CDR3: CASTVTGAGYTF. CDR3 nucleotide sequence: TGTGCCAGCACTGTGACAGGGGCTGGCTACACCTTC.

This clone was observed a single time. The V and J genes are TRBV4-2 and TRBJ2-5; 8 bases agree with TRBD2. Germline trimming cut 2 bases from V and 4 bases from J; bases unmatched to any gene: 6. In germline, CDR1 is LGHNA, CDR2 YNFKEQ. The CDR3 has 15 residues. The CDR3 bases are TGTGCCAGCAGCCAACCGACGGGGGGGGCAGAGACCCAGTACTTC. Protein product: CASSQPTGGAETQYF.